The 27 T cell receptor beta chains below come from one sample, sequenced in a study of cytomegalovirus exposure and HLA in healthy donors. The study ran its PCR with 60 Vbeta and 13 Jbeta primers. Measured with immunoSEQ multiplex PCR; TCRdb has only the in-frame clones, and not every one. The sample lists fewer than 120,000 clones, approximately 84% occurring once. Sequenced: PBMCs. Receptors originate from a man aged 35-49 years in good health and CMV-seronegative.

The rearrangement joins TRBV10-3 to TRBJ1-1; 9 bases map to TRBD1. J lost 5 bases, V lost 6 bases, and 7 bases had no gene match. The CDR3 loop spans 14 amino acids. Germline CDR1 is ENHRY and CDR2 is SYGVKD. The CDR3 sequence is CAISSGTGRTEAFF. The CDR3 DNA reads as TGTGCCATCAGCTCTGGGACAGGGAGGACTGAAGCTTTCTTT.

The rearrangement uses TRBV28 and TRBJ2-2; 7 positions agree with TRBD1. This CDR3 is built from 14 residues. CDR1 MDHEN and CDR2 SYDVKM come from the germline V gene. J was trimmed by 0 bases and V by 6 bases; bases with no gene match: 1. CDR3 DNA: TGTGCCAGCAGGGGACAGTCGAACACCGGGGAGCTGTTTTTT. It is translated as CASRGQSNTGELFF.

The chain links TRBV7-8 to TRBJ1-2; D might be TRBD1 (5 bases). CDR1 and CDR2 (germline): SGHVS, FQNEAQ. This CDR3 is 16 amino acids long. V lost 4 bases and J 0 bases, leaving 15 bases between the germline ends. The CDR3 loop is CASSSWGDTSNYGYTF. The CDR3 bases are TGTGCCAGCAGCTCCTGGGGGGATACCTCTAACTATGGCTACACCTTC.

With regard to this clone: Other DNA sequences within the sample encode an identical CDR3. V gene TRBV30 combines with J gene TRBJ1-5, with TRBD1 as a possible D gene (5 bases). Germline V gene sequence: CDR1 GTSNPN, CDR2 SVGIG (reference sequence). The CDR3 consists of 12 residues. V was shortened by 0 bases and J by 7 bases, with 7 bases between the two germline ends. CDR3 sequence (DNA): TGTGCCTGGAGTGTAAGGGGCCAGCCCCAGCATTTT. Protein sequence: CAWSVRGQPQHF.

This clone was seen a few times. The V and J genes are TRBV25-1 and TRBJ2-5; 8 nucleotides agree with TRBD1. The J call could be wrong; TRBJ2-7 is a better fit for the DNA end. CDR1 is MGHDK, CDR2 SYGVNS, per germline. The CDR3 has 16 amino acids. The CDR3 region is CASSEWATGGTYEQYF. In DNA form, the CDR3 reads TGTGCCAGCAGTGAATGGGCTACAGGGGGTACCTACGAGCAGTACTTC.

For this clone: Other DNA sequences in the sample encode the same CDR3. The rearrangement uses TRBV7-2 and TRBJ2-5; 8 bases are a match to TRBD2. Trimming cost V 1 base and J 5 bases; bases outside gene matches: 3. Germline CDR1 reads SGHTA; CDR2 reads FQGNSA. CDR3 length: 14 amino acids. The DNA of the CDR3 is TGTGCCAGCAGCTTAGTTACGGGAGGGGAGACCCAGTACTTC. This encodes CASSLVTGGETQYF.

This sequence joins TRBV19 and TRBJ1-4, with TRBD1 identical over 9 bases. The CDR3 has 15 amino acids. The germline gives CDR1 LNHDA, CDR2 SQIVND (reference sequence). The V gene end was trimmed by 3 bases and the J gene end by 7 bases; junction bases not matched to a gene: 6. CDR3 amino acids: CASSMGGQGGEKLFF. The DNA for the CDR3 is TGTGCCAGTAGTATGGGGGGACAGGGCGGTGAAAAACTGTTTTTT.

The chain has TRBV7-9 and TRBJ1-1; D is unclear. The CDR3 runs 15 residues. Germline assignment: CDR1 SEHNR and CDR2 FQNEAQ (reference sequence). V lost 1 base and J 4 bases, leaving 13 bases between the germline ends. The CDR3 DNA follows: TGTGCCAGCAGCTTAGAAGGCGGGGTAGTCACTGAAGCTTTCTTT. It yields the protein CASSLEGGVVTEAFF.

V is TRBV4-2 and J is TRBJ2-7, with 7 nucleotides matching TRBD2. Germline V gives CDR1 LGHNA, CDR2 YNFKEQ. The V gene end was trimmed by 0 bases and the J gene end by 4 bases; junction bases not matched to a gene: 9. The CDR3 contains 16 residues. Here the CDR3 DNA reads TGTGCCAGCAGCCAAGATGGGGGGGATTTAACGTACGAGCAGTACTTC. Translating gives CASSQDGGDLTYEQYF.

V and J are TRBV29-1 and TRBJ1-2, with 10 bases aligning to TRBD1. Per the germline V gene, CDR1 is SQVTM and CDR2 is ANQGSEA. Trimming at V came to 4 bases and at J to 8 bases, leaving 7 bases not matched to a gene. The length of the CDR3 is 13 residues. The CDR3 sequence is CSVALTGGGGYTF. The CDR3 coding sequence is TGCAGCGTTGCCTTGACAGGGGGCGGGGGCTACACCTTC.

This clone appeared once. The chain employs TRBV29-1 and TRBJ2-5, with 9 bases that match TRBD2. This CDR3 contains 14 residues. Losses at the gene ends were 5 bases for V and 5 bases for J; bases not matched to a gene: 9. CDR1 is SQVTM and CDR2 is ANQGSEA in the germline V gene. CDR3 amino acids: CSVRASGAVETQYF. The CDR3 DNA reads as TGCAGCGTTCGAGCTAGCGGGGCAGTGGAGACCCAGTACTTC. Looking up the rest from reference TRBV29-1 and TRBJ2-5 gives the full variable domain: SAVISQKPSRDICQRGTSLTIQCQVDSQVTMMFWYRQQPGQSLTLIATANQGSEATYESGFVIDKFPISRPNLTFSTLTVSNMSPEDSSIYLCSVRASGAVETQYFGPGTRLLVL.

For the CDR3, the DNA is TGCGCCAGCAGGATGACCGGGGGGACCTACGAGCAGTACTTC. Translated, it gives CASRMTGGTYEQYF. The V gene is TRBV10-2, the J gene TRBJ2-7, with 7 bases identical to TRBD2. With V trimmed by 6 bases and J by 2 bases, 7 bases remained unmatched. There are 14 residues in the CDR3. CDR1 is WSHSY, CDR2 SAAADI, per germline.

The rearrangement links TRBV5-1 to TRBJ2-3; the D gene is possibly TRBD1 (6 bases). V was trimmed by 3 bases and J by 3 bases, leaving 14 bases between them. CDR1 is SGHRS and CDR2 is YFSETQ in the germline V gene. This CDR3 has 15 residues. This CDR3 reads CASSSDSHPTDTQYF. The CDR3 coding sequence is TGCGCCAGCAGCTCGGACAGCCATCCGACAGATACGCAGTATTTT.

For the CDR3, the DNA is TGTGCCAGCAGTGAATCAGATAGCAATCAGCCCCAGCATTTT. Encoded protein: CASSESDSNQPQHF. The chain is built from TRBV6-1 and TRBJ1-5; D gene uncertain. Looked up from germline, CDR1 is MNHNS and CDR2 is SASEGT. The CDR3 extends over 14 amino acids. Trimming shortened V by 2 bases and J by 0 bases, and 5 bases separated the two germline ends.

This clone is a singleton in its sample. V is TRBV5-1 and J is TRBJ1-3; the D gene is possibly TRBD1 (5 bases). Germline values: CDR1 SGHRS, CDR2 YFSETQ. V lost 8 bases, J lost 2 bases, and 17 bases lay in between. The CDR3 contains 15 residues. The CDR3: CASTVGSGAGNTIYF. The DNA of the CDR3 is TGCGCCAGTACTGTCGGTTCGGGGGCTGGAAACACCATATATTTT.

In this sample, this clone turned up once. This chain uses TRBV7-9 with TRBJ2-1; the match to TRBD1 covers 7 bases. The CDR3 spans 15 residues. Germline CDR1 SEHNR, CDR2 FQNEAQ (reference sequence). Trimming removed 5 bases from V and 10 bases from J; junction bases left unmatched: 14. The CDR3 sequence: CASSLSGTAKLEQFF. Here the CDR3 DNA reads TGTGCCAGCAGCCTATCCGGGACAGCAAAGTTGGAGCAGTTCTTC.

In DNA, the CDR3 is TGTGCCAGCAGTAAGCGGGACAGGGGGTATGGAAACACCATATATTTT. Its protein product is CASSKRDRGYGNTIYF. V is TRBV28 and J is TRBJ1-3; 11 bases fit TRBD1. With V trimmed by 5 bases and J by 3 bases, 6 bases remained unmatched. Germline V gene lookup returns CDR1 MDHEN and CDR2 SYDVKM. This CDR3 comprises 16 residues. Full variable domain (outside the CDR3, taken from reference TRBV28 and TRBJ1-3): DVKVTQSSRYLVKRTGEKVFLECVQDMDHENMFWYRQDPGLGLRLIYFSYDVKMKEKGDIPEGYSVSREKKERFSLILESASTNQTSMYLCASSKRDRGYGNTIYFGEGSWLTVV.

CDR3 loop: CASSYSAERVYGYTF. The DNA of the CDR3 is TGTGCCAGCAGTTACTCGGCCGAGCGGGTCTATGGCTACACCTTC. This chain uses TRBV6-5 with TRBJ1-2; D unclear. The length of the CDR3 is 15 residues. V lost 0 bases and J lost 4, with 12 bases in between. The germline CDR1 and CDR2 sequences are MNHEY and SVGAGI.

The chain joins TRBV29-1 to TRBJ2-7; TRBD1 is a possible D gene (6 bases). V lost 3 bases and J 2 bases, leaving 14 bases between the germline ends. Germline loops: CDR1 SQVTM, CDR2 ANQGSEA. The CDR3 covers 14 residues. The CDR3 DNA sequence: TGCAGCGTTGATGGTTGGGGGCCAGCCTACGAGCAGTACTTC. Amino acid sequence: CSVDGWGPAYEQYF.

The genes are TRBV7-9 and TRBJ1-1, with 7 bases identical to TRBD1. This CDR3 is built from 14 residues. Per germline, CDR1 SEHNR and CDR2 FQNEAQ (reference sequence). V shed 2 bases, J shed 4 bases, and the junction held 4 bases outside the gene matches. The CDR3 sequence is CASSLQGGVTEAFF. The CDR3 coding sequence is TGTGCCAGCAGCTTACAGGGGGGCGTCACTGAAGCTTTCTTT.

V gene TRBV29-1 combines with J gene TRBJ1-5; D is unresolved. The V gene lost 5 bases and the J gene lost 1 base, with 9 bases spanning the gap. The CDR3 spans 13 residues. CDR1 SQVTM and CDR2 ANQGSEA come from the germline V gene. The CDR3 reads CSVCEGSNQPQHF. CDR3 nucleotide sequence: TGCAGCGTTTGCGAGGGCAGCAATCAGCCCCAGCATTTT.

This chain links TRBV9 with TRBJ2-7, with D unresolved. This CDR3 is 14 amino acids long. CDR1 and CDR2 (germline): SGDLS, YYNGEE. Trimming left V 1 base short and J 3 bases short, with 11 bases between. CDR3 residues: CASSVSTRNYEQYF. The CDR3 bases are TGTGCCAGCAGCGTATCGACACGGAACTACGAGCAGTACTTC.

V gene TRBV30 combines with J gene TRBJ1-1, with D possibly matching TRBD1 (6 bases). Germline CDR1 GTSNPN, CDR2 SVGIG (reference sequence). The CDR3 totals 15 residues. Trimming left V 3 bases short and J 0 bases short, with 14 bases between. The CDR3 bases are TGTGCCTGGAGCTCTTGGGGGGGCATGAACACTGAAGCTTTCTTT. As protein: CAWSSWGGMNTEAFF.

This chain joins TRBV6-5 and TRBJ1-6, with 7 bases fitting TRBD1. The junction had 11 bases not matched to a gene; V was cut back by 6 bases and J by 9 bases. The CDR3 runs to 15 residues. Germline V gives CDR1 MNHEY, CDR2 SVGAGI. This CDR3 reads CASRGGQIRTSPLHF. The CDR3 region has the DNA TGTGCCAGCAGGGGGGGACAGATAAGAACTTCACCCCTCCACTTT.

The CDR3 sequence: CASSPQTAATNEKLFF. The DNA of the CDR3 is TGTGCCAGCAGTCCCCAGACAGCAGCAACTAATGAAAAACTGTTTTTT. V gene TRBV28 combines with J gene TRBJ1-4; D perhaps matches TRBD1 (5 bases). This CDR3 contains 16 residues. Per germline, CDR1 MDHEN and CDR2 SYDVKM. Between the trimmed V and J ends, which lost 5 bases and 0 bases, there was a span of 13 bases.

This rearrangement joins TRBV21-1 to TRBJ1-1. TRBV21-1 is annotated as a pseudogene. The CDR3 extends over 12 amino acids. Here the CDR3 DNA reads TGTGCCAGCAGCAAAAGGAGCCCTGAAGCTTTCTTT. It yields the protein CASSKRSPEAFF.

The rearrangement links TRBV6-4 to TRBJ1-2; D is ambiguous. V lost 3 bases and J 0 bases, leaving 14 bases between the germline ends. Germline V gene lookup returns CDR1 MRHNA and CDR2 SNTAGT. The CDR3 consists of 16 residues. The CDR3 spells CASSDWMGRANYGYTF. The CDR3 DNA is TGTGCCAGCAGTGATTGGATGGGCCGCGCTAACTATGGCTACACCTTC.